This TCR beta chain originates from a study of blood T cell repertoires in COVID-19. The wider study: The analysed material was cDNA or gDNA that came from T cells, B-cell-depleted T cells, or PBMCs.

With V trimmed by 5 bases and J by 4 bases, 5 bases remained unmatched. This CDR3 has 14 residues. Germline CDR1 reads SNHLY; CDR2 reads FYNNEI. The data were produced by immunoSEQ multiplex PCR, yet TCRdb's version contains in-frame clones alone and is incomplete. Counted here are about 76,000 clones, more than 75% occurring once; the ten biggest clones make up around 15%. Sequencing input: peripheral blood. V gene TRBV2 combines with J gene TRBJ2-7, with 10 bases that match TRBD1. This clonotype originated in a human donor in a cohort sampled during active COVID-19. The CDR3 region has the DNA TGTGCCAGCAGTCGACAGGGGGCAATATACGAGCAGTACTTC. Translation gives CASSRQGAIYEQYF.